Shown below are 6 T cell receptor beta chains from a single sample sequenced in a study of cytotoxic CD8 clonotypes in ibrutinib-treated CLL. The table came from immunoSEQ multiplex PCR; TCRdb's copy has only in-frame clones and leaves some out. There are more than 85,000 clones in the sample; roughly four fifths occur only once, and 20% to 25% lies in the top ten. Specimen: PBMCs, collected after 24 months of ibrutinib treatment. These receptors were taken from a human donor with chronic lymphocytic leukemia.

The V gene is TRBV9, the J gene TRBJ2-7; D may correspond to TRBD1 or TRBD2 (5 bases each). This CDR3 has 13 residues. The ends were cut back, 0 bases at V and 6 bases at J, with 10 bases in the middle. Germline V lookup: CDR1 SGDLS, CDR2 YYNGEE. The CDR3 sequence: CASSVGDLGEQYF. The CDR3 nucleotides are TGTGCCAGCAGCGTAGGGGACCTTGGCGAGCAGTACTTC.

The chain employs TRBV28 and TRBJ2-7; D possibly corresponds to TRBD1 (6 bases). The CDR3 has 12 residues. Per the germline V gene, CDR1 is MDHEN and CDR2 is SYDVKM. V lost 11 bases to trimming and J lost 2 bases, with 13 bases between them. The CDR3 is CAAARTAYEQYF. CDR3 bases: TGTGCCGCGGCCCGGACAGCCTACGAGCAGTACTTC.

The sample holds a few counts of this clone. J is TRBJ2-7 and V is TRBV7-2; tentative D call: TRBD2 (6 bases). Germline CDR1 is SGHTA and CDR2 is FQGNSA. Trimming stripped 3 bases from V and 6 bases from J, with 18 bases between. The CDR3 covers 15 residues. The CDR3 DNA reads TGTGCCAGCAGCTTTGGAGGGTTGATTAACGGCGAGCAGTACTTC. It codes for CASSFGGLINGEQYF.

This clone was detected only once. Germline is not matched at one junction end, which may reflect a read error. The chain uses TRBV6-6 and TRBJ2-3, with D perhaps TRBD2 (5 bases). This CDR3 spans 12 amino acids. CDR1 MNHNY and CDR2 SVGAGI come from the germline V gene (reference sequence). CDR3 sequence (DNA): TGCGCTACTAGGACGGTCACAGATACGCAGTATTTT. Protein product: CATRTVTDTQYF.

The count of this clone is one. The V and J genes are TRBV28 and TRBJ2-7; D may correspond to TRBD1 or TRBD2 (5 bases each). V shed 5 bases and J shed 3 bases, with 14 bases lying between them. The CDR3 has 14 residues. Germline CDR1 MDHEN, CDR2 SYDVKM. CDR3 amino acids: CASSVSGTDYEQYF. The CDR3 nucleotides are TGTGCCAGCAGTGTCTCCGGGACGGACTACGAGCAGTACTTC. Full variable domain (rest looked up from reference TRBV28 and TRBJ2-7): DVKVTQSSRYLVKRTGEKVFLECVQDMDHENMFWYRQDPGLGLRLIYFSYDVKMKEKGDIPEGYSVSREKKERFSLILESASTNQTSMYLCASSVSGTDYEQYFGPGTRLTVT.

In this sample, this clone turned up once. The CDR3 region is CASSFGTGLPQHF. CDR3 sequence (DNA): TGTGCCAGCAGTTTCGGTACAGGCCTGCCCCAGCATTTT. The J gene is TRBJ1-5, the V gene TRBV28; maybe TRBD1 (5 bases). This CDR3 is built from 13 residues. Germline lookup yields CDR1 MDHEN and CDR2 SYDVKM. V was clipped by 3 bases and J by 9 bases, with 12 bases between them. Using reference TRBV28 and TRBJ1-5 for the parts outside the CDR3, the full variable domain is DVKVTQSSRYLVKRTGEKVFLECVQDMDHENMFWYRQDPGLGLRLIYFSYDVKMKEKGDIPEGYSVSREKKERFSLILESASTNQTSMYLCASSFGTGLPQHFGDGTRLSIL.